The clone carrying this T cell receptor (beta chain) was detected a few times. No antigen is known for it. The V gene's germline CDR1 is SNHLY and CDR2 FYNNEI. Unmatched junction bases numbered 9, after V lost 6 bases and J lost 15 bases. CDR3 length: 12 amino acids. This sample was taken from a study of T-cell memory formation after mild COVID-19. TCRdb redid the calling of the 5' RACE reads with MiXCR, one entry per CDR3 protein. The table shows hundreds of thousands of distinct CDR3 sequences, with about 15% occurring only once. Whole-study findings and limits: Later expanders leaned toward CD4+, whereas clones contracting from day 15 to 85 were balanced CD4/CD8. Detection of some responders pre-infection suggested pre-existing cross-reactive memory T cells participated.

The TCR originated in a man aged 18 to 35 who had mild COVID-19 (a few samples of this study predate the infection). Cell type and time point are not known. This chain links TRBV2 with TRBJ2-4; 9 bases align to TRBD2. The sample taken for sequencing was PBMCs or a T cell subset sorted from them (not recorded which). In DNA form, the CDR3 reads TGTGCCAGCAGCGAGGCTAGCGGGGTGAGGTACTTC. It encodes CASSEASGVRYF. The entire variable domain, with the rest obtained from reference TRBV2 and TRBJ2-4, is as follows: EPEVTQTPSHQVTQMGQEVILRCVPISNHLYFYWYRQILGQKVEFLVSFYNNEISEKSEIFDDQFSVERPDGSNFTLKIRSTKLEDSAMYFCASSEASGVRYFGAGTRLSVL.